A selection of T cell receptor beta chains follows, all from one sample in a study of T cell responses to AZD1222 COVID-19 vaccine. Measured with immunoSEQ multiplex PCR; TCRdb has only the in-frame clones, and not every one. This repertoire shows about 150,000 clones, over 75% found once; its top ten account for 6.9%. The input for sequencing was peripheral blood, taken on day 0 of AZD1222 vaccination. Source of these receptors: an adult in good health. The CDR3 runs from the conserved cysteine through the conserved F or W. The D gene is left open where the match is weak. Clone sizes are given selectively: once, few, many, or a class where the clone is expanded.

CDR3 DNA: TGTGCCAGCAGCTTTAGGGGGTTGAACACTGAAGCTTTCTTT; CDR3 protein: CASSFRGLNTEAFF; J gene: TRBJ1-1; clone size: few; D gene: -; V gene: TRBV5-6
CDR3 DNA: TGTGCCAGCAGTTACGGGGCGCTAACTAATGAAAAACTGTTTTTT; CDR3 protein: CASSYGALTNEKLFF; J gene: TRBJ1-4; clone size: -; D gene: -; V gene: TRBV6-5
CDR3 DNA: TGCAGCGTTCCCATCGGTTGGGACTATGGCTACACCTTC; CDR3 protein: CSVPIGWDYGYTF; J gene: TRBJ1-2; clone size: once; D gene: -; V gene: TRBV29-1
CDR3 DNA: TGTGCCAGCAGTAAAACTAGACAGGGGGGGAATTCACCCCTCCACTTT; CDR3 protein: CASSKTRQGGNSPLHF; J gene: TRBJ1-6; clone size: -; D gene: TRBD1; V gene: TRBV6-4
CDR3 DNA: TGTGCCATCAGTGAGGCCGTCTTCGCGACAGATACGCAGTATTTT; CDR3 protein: CAISEAVFATDTQYF; J gene: TRBJ2-3; clone size: -; D gene: -; V gene: TRBV10-3
CDR3 DNA: TGTGCCAGTAGTTTCAGGACAGCCGAGGGGGAAAAACTGTTTTTT; CDR3 protein: CASSFRTAEGEKLFF; J gene: TRBJ1-4; clone size: -; D gene: -; V gene: TRBV19
CDR3 DNA: TGCGCCAGCACAACCTTTCAAGAGACCCAGTACTTC; CDR3 protein: CASTTFQETQYF; J gene: TRBJ2-5; clone size: -; D gene: -; V gene: TRBV5-1
CDR3 DNA: TGTGCCAGCAGCTTAGGAAGGGACAGTCTAAGGACAACTAATGAAAAACTGTTTTTT; CDR3 protein: CASSLGRDSLRTTNEKLFF; J gene: TRBJ1-4; clone size: -; D gene: TRBD1; V gene: TRBV7-9
CDR3 DNA: TGTGCCAGCAGTTCGAGGACAGTCTGGGATGAGCAGTTCTTC; CDR3 protein: CASSSRTVWDEQFF; J gene: TRBJ2-1; clone size: -; D gene: -; V gene: TRBV28
CDR3 DNA: TGTGCCAGCAGCTTCGGACAGGGGGCCTACAATGAGCAGTTCTTC; CDR3 protein: CASSFGQGAYNEQFF; J gene: TRBJ2-1; clone size: -; D gene: TRBD1; V gene: TRBV7-2
CDR3 DNA: TGTGCCAGCAGCCCCGGTAGAGTGAACACAGATACGCAGTATTTT; CDR3 protein: CASSPGRVNTDTQYF; J gene: TRBJ2-3; clone size: -; D gene: -; V gene: TRBV11-3
CDR3 DNA: TGTGCCAGCAGTTTAGTCGGGGACCAGCCCCAGCATTTT; CDR3 protein: CASSLVGDQPQHF; J gene: TRBJ1-5; clone size: -; D gene: -; V gene: TRBV27
CDR3 DNA: TGTGCCAGCAGCCCACCAGGACTAGCGGGGGGGCAGGAGACCCAGTACTTC; CDR3 protein: CASSPPGLAGGQETQYF; J gene: TRBJ2-5; clone size: -; D gene: TRBD2; V gene: TRBV9
CDR3 DNA: TGTGCCAGCAGCCCAACAACAGGGGCCGAGCAGTACTTC; CDR3 protein: CASSPTTGAEQYF; J gene: TRBJ2-7; clone size: -; D gene: TRBD1; V gene: TRBV9
CDR3 DNA: TGTGCCAGCAGCCAACTCAACAGGGGATTAAACACTGAAGCTTTCTTT; CDR3 protein: CASSQLNRGLNTEAFF; J gene: TRBJ1-1; clone size: -; D gene: TRBD1; V gene: TRBV28
CDR3 DNA: TGTGCCAGCTCAATAGGTTCGAACACCGGGGAGCTGTTTTTT; CDR3 protein: CASSIGSNTGELFF; J gene: TRBJ2-2; clone size: -; D gene: -; V gene: TRBV7-9
CDR3 DNA: TGTGCCAGCTCACCGACGGGACCCGAGGGAGATACGCAGTATTTT; CDR3 protein: CASSPTGPEGDTQYF; J gene: TRBJ2-3; clone size: -; D gene: -; V gene: TRBV18
CDR3 DNA: TGTGCCAGCAGCCACATTGGGGTAGCGGGGGGGAGAGAGACCCAGTACTTC; CDR3 protein: CASSHIGVAGGRETQYF; J gene: TRBJ2-5; clone size: -; D gene: TRBD2; V gene: TRBV3-1/TRBV3-2
CDR3 DNA: TGTGCCAGCAGCCAAGGTCCAGGAAACACCATATATTTT; CDR3 protein: CASSQGPGNTIYF; J gene: TRBJ1-3; clone size: -; D gene: -; V gene: TRBV3-1/TRBV3-2
CDR3 DNA: TGTGCCACCAGTGACTCCACCTCACAAGCTAACTATGGCTACACCTTC; CDR3 protein: CATSDSTSQANYGYTF; J gene: TRBJ1-2; clone size: -; D gene: -; V gene: TRBV24-1
CDR3 DNA: TGCGCCAGCAGCTGGGGGACAGGGGGCAACAGGGACTCTGGAAACACCATATATTTT; CDR3 protein: CASSWGTGGNRDSGNTIYF; J gene: TRBJ1-3; clone size: -; D gene: TRBD1; V gene: TRBV5-1
CDR3 DNA: TGTGCCACCCCCGGTACAACTGAGCAGTTCTTC; CDR3 protein: CATPGTTEQFF; J gene: TRBJ2-1; clone size: -; D gene: -; V gene: TRBV2
CDR3 DNA: TGTGCCATCAGTGAGCGGGGTAGTACAGATACGCAGTATTTT; CDR3 protein: CAISERGSTDTQYF; J gene: TRBJ2-3; clone size: -; D gene: -; V gene: TRBV10-3